Listed below are T cell receptor beta chains from one sample, sequenced in a study of blood T cell repertoires in COVID-19. Clones were read by immunoSEQ multiplex PCR, and TCRdb kept only the in-frame ones, dropping some. Among approximately 180,000 clones listed, 88% were seen once. The sequencing sample was made of peripheral blood. These receptors came from a human donor in a cohort sampled during active COVID-19. Each CDR3 is given with its conserved first and last residue. A D gene is named only where the DNA matches it firmly. Clone size is not always given. Where it is, it says once, few, many or a class for expanded clones.

d_gene	v_gene	abundance	j_gene	CDR3nt	CDR3aa
-	TRBV12-3/TRBV12-4	few	TRBJ1-1	TGTGCCAGCACGCCGGGACTTTCAAGGGGAGCTTTCTTT	CASTPGLSRGAFF
TRBD2	TRBV28	-	TRBJ2-6	TGTGCCAGCTCGGGGGGGACTGGGGCCAACGTCCTGACTTTC	CASSGGTGANVLTF
TRBD1	TRBV11-3	-	TRBJ1-4	TGTGCCAGCAGCTTAGGAGGGGGCCTTGAGTCGTCTAATGAAAAACTGTTTTTT	CASSLGGGLESSNEKLFF
TRBD1	TRBV9	-	TRBJ2-5	TGTGCCAGCAGCGTAGCGCAGGGGGTAGGAGAGACCCAGTACTTC	CASSVAQGVGETQYF
-	TRBV18	-	TRBJ1-4	TGTGCCAGCTCACCCGGTCAGGGTTTCGGGGAAAAACTGTTTTTT	CASSPGQGFGEKLFF
-	TRBV5-1	-	TRBJ2-5	TGCGCCAGCAGCCCGAGGGCGGCCCGGGACCAAGAGACCCAGTACTTC	CASSPRAARDQETQYF
TRBD1	TRBV5-1	once	TRBJ2-4	TGCGCCAGCAGCTTGGAGACAGGGACGAAAAACATTCAGTACTTC	CASSLETGTKNIQYF
-	TRBV30	-	TRBJ1-6	TGTGCCTGGAGTGTAGACTCTGCACCCCTCCACTTT	CAWSVDSAPLHF
TRBD1	TRBV4-3	-	TRBJ1-2	TGCGCCAGCAGCCAAGAGGCCAGGGGGAATGGTGGCTACACCTTC	CASSQEARGNGGYTF
-	TRBV28	-	TRBJ1-2	TGTGCCAGCAGCTCGGGAAGGGCCGATGGCTACACCTTC	CASSSGRADGYTF
-	TRBV19	-	TRBJ2-3	TGTGCCAGTAGTGTAGCGATAGTGGGCACAGATACGCAGTATTTT	CASSVAIVGTDTQYF
-	TRBV6-1	-	TRBJ2-1	TGTGCCAGCAGTGATTGGGGGGAGCCCTACAATGAGCAGTTCTTC	CASSDWGEPYNEQFF
-	TRBV27	-	TRBJ2-1	TGTGCCAGCAGTTCTACGGTGGCGGGAGAGCAGTTCTTC	CASSSTVAGEQFF
TRBD1	TRBV5-4	-	TRBJ1-1	TGTGCCAGCAGCTTGAATCCGGACAGGGGCTTCGAAGCTTTCTTT	CASSLNPDRGFEAFF
TRBD2	TRBV5-6	-	TRBJ2-7	TGTGCCAGCAGCTTAGGACTAGCGGCTAGCTCCTACGAGCAGTACTTC	CASSLGLAASSYEQYF
-	TRBV7-9	-	TRBJ1-5	TGTGCCAGCAGCACAGACGGTCAGGGGAGTCAGCCCCAGCATTTT	CASSTDGQGSQPQHF
-	TRBV6-2/TRBV6-3	-	TRBJ1-2	TGTGCCAGCAGTTTGGCTCAACCACGCTATGGCTACACCTTC	CASSLAQPRYGYTF
-	TRBV11-2	-	TRBJ2-7	TGTGCCAGCAGCTTAGATGCTAGCGTCCCCTCCTACGAGCAGTACTTC	CASSLDASVPSYEQYF
TRBD2	TRBV5-6	-	TRBJ2-7	TGTGCCAGCAGCAGGGTTCTAGCGGGGAACTACGAGCAGTACTTC	CASSRVLAGNYEQYF
-	TRBV27	few	TRBJ2-7	TGTGCCAGCAGTTTTGCGGGTGGCGAGCAGTACTTC	CASSFAGGEQYF
-	TRBV28	-	TRBJ2-7	TGTGCCAGCAGTTGGACGGGAGAGCAGTACTTC	CASSWTGEQYF
-	TRBV7-9	few	TRBJ2-1	TGTGCCAGCAGCTTAGAGTCAGGGTTAGGTAGTAGCCACAATGAGCAGTTCTTC	CASSLESGLGSSHNEQFF
-	TRBV7-2	-	TRBJ2-3	TGTGCCAGCAGCTCAAGCCACACAGATACGCAGTATTTT	CASSSSHTDTQYF
TRBD1	TRBV4-3	-	TRBJ1-6	TGCGCCAGCAGCCAAGGGACAGGAGAGAAGAATTCACCCCTCCACTTT	CASSQGTGEKNSPLHF
-	TRBV19	-	TRBJ1-4	TGTGCCAGTACCTCCTGGGGGGAAGATAATGAAAAACTGTTTTTT	CASTSWGEDNEKLFF
TRBD2	TRBV2	-	TRBJ2-7	TGTGCCAGCAGGAGCGGGAGAGGGAAGTACGAGCAGTACTTC	CASRSGRGKYEQYF
-	TRBV9	-	TRBJ1-4	TGTGCCAGCAGCGTCAACGCGGGGCATAATGAAAAACTGTTTTTT	CASSVNAGHNEKLFF
TRBD1	TRBV5-1	-	TRBJ2-3	TGCGCCAGCTGTCCCGGGACAGGGACGGATACGCAGTATTTT	CASCPGTGTDTQYF
TRBD1	TRBV28	-	TRBJ1-2	TGTGCCAGCAGTATCGGGACAGTTCCCTATGGCTACACCTTC	CASSIGTVPYGYTF